These 2 T cell receptor beta chains were all obtained from the same sample, sequenced in a study of CD8 T cells in ankylosing spondylitis. Their specific antigens are unknown. General study points: The study identified a TCR beta motif of about eight highly homologous variants that appeared characteristic of ankylosing spondylitis blood.

TCRdb independently ran MiXCR on the 5' RACE reads; one entry per CDR3 protein. Of 100,000 or so distinct CDR3 sequences listed, approximately 8.9% are singletons. Input material: blood, either unsorted or a sorted T cell fraction (not recorded which). The receptors shown here come from a male donor with ankylosing spondylitis.

This clonotype was recorded many times. The genes are TRBV4-2 and TRBJ2-1, with D perhaps TRBD1 (6 bases). From germline, CDR1 is LGHNA and CDR2 YNFKEQ. This CDR3 contains 19 residues. The V gene lost 1 base and the J gene lost 3 bases, with 22 bases spanning the gap. The CDR3 DNA reads TGTGCCAGCAGCCAAGTTCTGATCAGCGGTACGACAGGCTACAATGAGCAGTTCTTC. It is translated as CASSQVLISGTTGYNEQFF.

The V and J genes are TRBV11-2 and TRBJ2-5, with D perhaps TRBD2 (5 bases). CDR3 length: 14 amino acids. Trimming shortened V by 1 base and J by 4 bases, and 10 bases separated the two germline ends. Germline V lookup: CDR1 SGHAT, CDR2 FQNNGV. CDR3 DNA sequence: TGTGCCAGCAGCTTAGTAGAGGGCTTAGAGACCCAGTACTTC. Its translation is CASSLVEGLETQYF.